This is a list of T cell receptor beta chains from one sample in a study of control samples from healthy donors and cancer patients. TCRdb keeps only in-frame clones here, not all; method: immunoSEQ multiplex PCR. The sample includes about 100,000 clones, about 92% seen only once; the top ten take 8% to 9.5%. The sample taken for sequencing was blood. Receptor source: a man aged 18 to 35 in good health. Both conserved end residues are part of each CDR3. Fields, in order: CDR3 protein, CDR3 DNA, J gene, D gene, V gene. A D gene is named only where the DNA matches it firmly.

CDR3 protein: CASSKDGATNYGYTF; CDR3 DNA: TGTGCCAGCAGCAAAGATGGGGCAACCAACTATGGCTACACCTTC; J gene: TRBJ1-2; D gene: .; V gene: TRBV21-1
CDR3 protein: CASSLARGLAGPYTDTQYF; CDR3 DNA: TGTGCCAGCAGCTTAGCCAGGGGACTAGCGGGGCCCTACACAGATACGCAGTATTTT; J gene: TRBJ2-3; D gene: TRBD2; V gene: TRBV11-2
CDR3 protein: CASSPGQDYSNQPQHF; CDR3 DNA: TGCGCCAGCAGCCCGGGACAGGACTATAGCAATCAGCCCCAGCATTTT; J gene: TRBJ1-5; D gene: TRBD1; V gene: TRBV5-1
CDR3 protein: CAWSGHFADTQYF; CDR3 DNA: TGTGCCTGGAGTGGACATTTTGCAGATACGCAGTATTTT; J gene: TRBJ2-3; D gene: .; V gene: TRBV30
CDR3 protein: CASSWGSNYGYTF; CDR3 DNA: TGTGCCAGCAGTTGGGGTTCGAACTATGGCTACACCTTC; J gene: TRBJ1-2; D gene: .; V gene: TRBV12-3/TRBV12-4
CDR3 protein: CASSEGQGYSNQPQHF; CDR3 DNA: TGTGCCAGCAGTGAAGGCCAGGGTTATAGCAATCAGCCCCAGCATTTT; J gene: TRBJ1-5; D gene: .; V gene: TRBV2
CDR3 protein: CASSLRNLPYEQYF; CDR3 DNA: TGTGCCAGCAGCTTGCGAAACCTACCCTACGAGCAGTACTTC; J gene: TRBJ2-7; D gene: .; V gene: TRBV7-9
CDR3 protein: CASSPGWGAGNTEAFF; CDR3 DNA: TGTGCCAGCTCACCAGGGTGGGGCGCAGGAAACACTGAAGCTTTCTTT; J gene: TRBJ1-1; D gene: .; V gene: TRBV18
CDR3 protein: CASSLTGRGGSPLHF; CDR3 DNA: TGTGCCAGCAGTCTCACGGGCAGGGGGGGATCACCCCTCCACTTT; J gene: TRBJ1-6; D gene: TRBD1; V gene: TRBV27
CDR3 protein: CANQLNAGTGELFF; CDR3 DNA: TGTGCCAACCAACTGAACGCCGGGACCGGGGAGCTGTTTTTT; J gene: TRBJ2-2; D gene: .; V gene: TRBV7-8
CDR3 protein: CASSQVKGQYSGNTIYF; CDR3 DNA: TGCGCCAGCAGCCAGGTGAAAGGACAGTACTCTGGAAACACCATATATTTT; J gene: TRBJ1-3; D gene: .; V gene: TRBV4-3
CDR3 protein: CATRGQGASGYTF; CDR3 DNA: TGTGCCACCAGGGGGCAGGGGGCATCTGGCTACACCTTC; J gene: TRBJ1-2; D gene: TRBD1; V gene: TRBV15
CDR3 protein: CASSSGRITWDYGYTF; CDR3 DNA: TGTGCCAGCAGTTCCGGACGGATAACATGGGACTATGGCTACACCTTC; J gene: TRBJ1-2; D gene: .; V gene: TRBV6-2/TRBV6-3
CDR3 protein: CASSLSGNVNTEAFF; CDR3 DNA: TGCGCCAGCAGCTTGTCAGGGAATGTGAACACTGAAGCTTTCTTT; J gene: TRBJ1-1; D gene: .; V gene: TRBV5-1
CDR3 protein: CASRSPRGSSYEQYF; CDR3 DNA: TGTGCCAGCAGATCTCCCCGCGGGAGCTCCTACGAGCAGTACTTC; J gene: TRBJ2-7; D gene: TRBD2; V gene: TRBV27
CDR3 protein: CASSLLSGQGAGNTEAFF; CDR3 DNA: TGCGCCAGCAGCCTGTTGTCGGGACAGGGGGCCGGGAACACTGAAGCTTTCTTT; J gene: TRBJ1-1; D gene: TRBD1; V gene: TRBV5-1